A single sample gave rise to the 9 T cell receptor beta chains below, sequenced in a study of T cells after yellow fever vaccination. One entry per CDR3 protein, called by TCRdb with MiXCR from the 5' RACE reads. The sample carries about 630,000 distinct CDR3 sequences, approximately 13% recorded once. The source was PBMCs, collected on the day of the yellow fever booster vaccination. These receptors came from a man aged 25-40 years who received the YFV17D yellow fever vaccine.

The chain is built from TRBV29-1 and TRBJ2-3; D unresolved. CDR3 length equals 13 residues. The germline V gene encodes CDR1 SQVTM and CDR2 ANQGSEA. Trimming took 3 bases from V and 0 from J, leaving 7 bases between them. The CDR3 sequence: CSVDLFSTDTQYF. Here the CDR3 DNA reads TGCAGCGTTGACCTATTTAGCACAGATACGCAGTATTTT.

The V gene is TRBV9, the J gene TRBJ2-7, with 10 bases that match TRBD1. V shed 0 bases, J shed 2 bases, and the junction held 2 bases outside the gene matches. Germline CDR1 reads SGDLS; CDR2 reads YYNGEE. The CDR3 consists of 15 residues. The CDR3 protein is CASSVDGTGAYEQYF. In DNA form, the CDR3 reads TGTGCCAGCAGCGTAGACGGGACAGGGGCCTACGAGCAGTACTTC.

The chain has TRBV15 and TRBJ2-7, with a tentative D call TRBD2 (7 bases). With 1 base removed from V and 7 bases from J, the gap between germline ends came to 14 bases. The CDR3 has 14 residues. Germline loops: CDR1 LNHNV, CDR2 YYDKDF (reference sequence). The CDR3 here is CATSRALRGGEQYF. The CDR3 coding sequence is TGTGCCACCAGCAGAGCACTTAGGGGGGGAGAGCAGTACTTC.

In this sample, this clonotype turned up a few times. V usage is TRBV3-1 and J usage is TRBJ2-7; either TRBD1 or TRBD2 may supply D (5 bases each). This CDR3 is built from 13 residues. V was pared by 3 bases and J by 5 bases, with 11 bases between. The germline V gene encodes CDR1 LGHDT and CDR2 YNNKEL (reference sequence). CDR3: CASSHLGVHEQYF. The CDR3 coding sequence is TGTGCCAGCAGCCACTTGGGGGTCCACGAGCAGTACTTC.

There are a few counts of this clonotype. The rearrangement joins TRBV10-3 to TRBJ2-7; D gene uncertain. V was pared by 10 bases and J by 5 bases, with 12 bases between. CDR1 is ENHRY, CDR2 SYGVKD, per germline. The CDR3 has 11 residues. The CDR3 here is CATTKADEQYF. The CDR3 DNA is TGTGCCACCACTAAGGCTGACGAGCAGTACTTC.

This clonotype appeared a few times. The chain combines TRBV29-1 with TRBJ1-3, with 7 bases identical to TRBD1. The CDR3 loop spans 12 amino acids. With V trimmed by 8 bases and J by 3 bases, 4 bases remained unmatched. Germline V CDR1 and CDR2: SQVTM, ANQGSEA. Here the CDR3 DNA reads TGCAGCCTCCGGGACAGTGGAAACACCATATATTTT. Protein: CSLRDSGNTIYF.

This clonotype was counted only a few times. The chain couples TRBV6-2 or TRBV6-3 to TRBJ2-7; D possibly corresponds to TRBD2 (6 bases). In germline, CDR1 is MNHEY, CDR2 SVGEGT. The V and J ends lost 2 bases and 1 base respectively, with 12 bases between them. The CDR3 loop spans 15 amino acids. The CDR3 nucleotides are TGTGCCAGCAGTTACAGTGCGGGGTTGTCCTACGAGCAGTACTTC. Its translation: CASSYSAGLSYEQYF.

The chain carries TRBV2 and TRBJ1-1, with D hard to call. Germline-derived CDR1 and CDR2 are SNHLY and FYNNEI. Deletions cut 8 bases from V and 5 bases from J, with 12 bases between. The length of the CDR3 is 12 residues. The CDR3 nucleotides read TGTGCCAGCGGGGAGGTGGGAACTGAAGCTTTCTTT. It codes for CASGEVGTEAFF.

A few counts support this clonotype. The V call is TRBV5-1, the J call TRBJ2-7; D is possibly TRBD2 (6 bases). CDR3 length: 16 residues. Looked up from germline, CDR1 is SGHRS and CDR2 is YFSETQ. Trimming left V 2 bases short and J 2 bases short, with 17 bases between. The CDR3 coding sequence is TGCGCCAGCAGCTTCGTAACAGGAGGGAGTGCCTACGAGCAGTACTTC. It yields the protein CASSFVTGGSAYEQYF. The variable domain in full, completed from reference TRBV5-1 and TRBJ2-7, reads KAGVTQTPRYLIKTRGQQVTLSCSPISGHRSVSWYQQTPGQGLQFLFEYFSETQRNKGNFPGRFSGRQFSNSRSEMNVSTLELGDSALYLCASSFVTGGSAYEQYFGPGTRLTVT.